A single sample is the source of the 15 T cell receptor beta chains below, sequenced in a study of blood T cell repertoires in COVID-19. Measured with immunoSEQ multiplex PCR; TCRdb has only the in-frame clones, and not every one. The sample records about 210,000 clones, 80% being singletons. Sequencing input: peripheral blood. The receptors were sampled from a human donor in a cohort sampled during active COVID-19.

J is TRBJ1-4 and V is TRBV30; 8 bases map to TRBD1. The CDR3 consists of 14 residues. Germline-derived CDR1 and CDR2 are GTSNPN and SVGIG (reference sequence). The V gene end was trimmed by 4 bases and the J gene end by 6 bases; junction bases not matched to a gene: 7. In nucleotides, the CDR3 is TGTGCCTGGATGCCGGACAGGGAGGATGAAAAACTGTTTTTT. Translating gives CAWMPDREDEKLFF.

This chain connects TRBV7-2 to TRBJ2-7, with D perhaps TRBD1 (5 bases). This CDR3 contains 16 residues. The germline V and J ends were trimmed by 1 base and 9 bases, with 22 bases remaining between them. Germline V gives CDR1 SGHTA, CDR2 FQGNSA. CDR3 sequence reads: CASSLDSPTATLRQYF. Here the CDR3 DNA reads TGTGCCAGCAGCTTAGATTCCCCGACAGCTACTCTGCGGCAGTACTTC. Full variable domain (rest looked up from reference TRBV7-2 and TRBJ2-7): GAGVSQSPSNKVTEKGKDVELRCDPISGHTALYWYRQSLGQGLEFLIYFQGNSAPDKSGLPSDRFSAERTGGSVSTLTIQRTQQEDSAVYLCASSLDSPTATLRQYFGPGTRLTVT.

With regard to this clone: This sample includes further DNA sequences coding for the same CDR3. This chain uses TRBV19 with TRBJ2-7; 11 bases agree with TRBD1. Trimming took 6 bases from V and 4 from J; bases not matched to a gene: 5. The CDR3 has 14 amino acids. Per germline, CDR1 LNHDA and CDR2 SQIVND (reference sequence). As DNA, the CDR3 is TGTGCCAGTAGCCGGGACAGGGGGTCATACGAGCAGTACTTC. Its translation: CASSRDRGSYEQYF.

The V call is TRBV11-2, the J call TRBJ1-2; D may be TRBD1 (5 bases). Germline CDR1 SGHAT, CDR2 FQNNGV. This CDR3 spans 16 amino acids. V lost 2 bases and J 6 bases, leaving 19 bases between the germline ends. As DNA, the CDR3 is TGTGCCAGCAGCTTATCGGGGGTCCGAAGGGATGATGGCTACACCTTC. This sequence encodes CASSLSGVRRDDGYTF.

The chain links TRBV3-1 (or the pseudogene TRBV3-2) to TRBJ2-1; D perhaps matches TRBD2 (6 bases). Germline CDR1 reads LGHDT; CDR2 reads YNNKEL (reference sequence). The CDR3 covers 15 residues. V was shortened by 4 bases and J by 4 bases, with 14 bases between the two germline ends. The CDR3 nucleotides are TGTGCCAGCAGCCCATCCACGGCGGGGTACAATGAGCAGTTCTTC. It specifies CASSPSTAGYNEQFF.

The rearrangement uses TRBV5-6 and TRBJ2-1; D ambiguous. The CDR3 is 11 residues long. V dropped 4 bases and J dropped 9 bases, with 8 bases sitting between them. The V gene's germline CDR1 is SGHDT and CDR2 YYEEEE. CDR3 loop: CASSPRGEQFF. The CDR3 nucleotides read TGTGCCAGCAGCCCGCGAGGTGAGCAGTTCTTC.

The V call is TRBV7-2, the J call TRBJ1-1; perhaps TRBD1 as D (6 bases). CDR1 is SGHTA and CDR2 is FQGNSA in the germline V gene. This CDR3 is built from 13 residues. V lost 5 bases to trimming and J lost 5 bases, with 12 bases between them. CDR3 DNA: TGTGCCAGCAGCCTCAACAGGGAAACTGAAGCTTTCTTT. Protein: CASSLNRETEAFF.

The table lists this clone with a count of one. This chain links TRBV7-9 with TRBJ1-3; a weak D match, TRBD1 (6 bases). The CDR3 consists of 14 residues. Germline loops: CDR1 SEHNR, CDR2 FQNEAQ (reference sequence). Trimming removed 5 bases from V and 6 bases from J, with 14 bases in between. This CDR3 reads CASSPRDTLNTIYF. In DNA form, the CDR3 reads TGTGCCAGCAGCCCCCGGGACACCCTAAACACCATATATTTT.

This clone was seen a handful of times. This chain joins TRBV27 and TRBJ2-7; 8 bases fit TRBD1. V was pared by 4 bases and J by 1 base, with 0 bases of the junction left unmatched. Germline CDR1 is MNHEY and CDR2 is SMNVEV (reference sequence). This CDR3 has 13 amino acids. The CDR3 region has the DNA TGTGCCAGCAGTTGGACAGGGTCCTACGAGCAGTACTTC. This translates into CASSWTGSYEQYF.

The CDR3 loop is CASRGGTHLNQPQHF. The CDR3 coding sequence is TGTGCCAGCAGAGGGGGAACCCACCTCAATCAGCCCCAGCATTTT. This chain uses TRBV6-5 with TRBJ1-5, with a weak D call TRBD1 (6 bases). The CDR3 length is 15 residues. Trimming left V 6 bases short and J 3 bases short, with 15 bases between. Germline V lookup: CDR1 MNHEY, CDR2 SVGAGI.

This sequence joins TRBV5-1 and TRBJ2-1; 9 nucleotides agree with TRBD2. CDR3 length equals 14 residues. Losses at the gene ends were 7 bases for V and 8 bases for J; bases not matched to a gene: 10. From germline, CDR1 is SGHRS and CDR2 YFSETQ. In nucleotides, the CDR3 is TGCGCCAGCTCTGCGCGGGAGGGCGTGGATGAGCAGTTCTTC. Translated, it gives CASSAREGVDEQFF. Using reference TRBV5-1 and TRBJ2-1 for the parts outside the CDR3, the full variable domain is KAGVTQTPRYLIKTRGQQVTLSCSPISGHRSVSWYQQTPGQGLQFLFEYFSETQRNKGNFPGRFSGRQFSNSRSEMNVSTLELGDSALYLCASSAREGVDEQFFGPGTRLTVL.

In this sample, this clone turned up a few times. Relative to the germline gene, one junction end is altered; a read error may explain this. The chain is built from TRBV7-7 and TRBJ2-7; D perhaps matches TRBD1 (7 bases). The CDR3 is 13 residues long. From germline, CDR1 is SSHAT and CDR2 FNYEAQ (reference sequence). As DNA, the CDR3 is TGTGCTAGCAGCGCGGGACAGATGTTGGAGCAGTACTTC. It yields the protein CASSAGQMLEQYF.

This chain joins TRBV5-4 and TRBJ2-5; 7 positions agree with TRBD1. V lost 1 base, J lost 5 bases, and 8 bases stayed unmatched. This CDR3 region has 15 residues. Germline V CDR1 and CDR2: SGHNT, YYREEE (reference sequence). The chain's CDR3 is CASSLLGGAEETQYF. CDR3 DNA sequence: TGTGCCAGCAGCTTGTTAGGGGGCGCGGAGGAGACCCAGTACTTC.

The chain has TRBV4-1 and TRBJ2-7; D is undetermined. The germline V gene has CDR1 MGHRA and CDR2 YSYEKL. V lost 1 base to trimming and J lost 3 bases, with 16 bases between them. The CDR3 is 16 amino acids. CDR3 loop: CASSQGLPISIYEQYF. CDR3 DNA: TGCGCCAGCAGCCAAGGCCTCCCTATTTCGATCTACGAGCAGTACTTC.

This chain links TRBV6-5 with TRBJ1-1, with D possibly matching TRBD1 (5 bases). The germline gives CDR1 MNHEY, CDR2 SVGAGI. V was cut by 8 bases and J by 2 bases, with 12 bases left in between. CDR3 size: 13 residues. CDR3 region: CASLPGGNTEAFF. In DNA, the CDR3 is TGTGCCAGCTTACCCGGGGGTAACACTGAAGCTTTCTTT.